This record looks at one TCR beta chain sequence and its context. TCRdb re-called the 5' RACE reads with MiXCR, one entry per CDR3 protein. This table has 200,000 to 300,000 distinct CDR3 sequences, roughly 6.8% appearing once. This specimen comes from a study of T cells after yellow fever vaccination. Germline V gives CDR1 SQVTM, CDR2 ANQGSEA. V shed 4 bases and J 4 bases; nucleotides not matched to a gene: 13. The CDR3 runs 16 residues. The input for sequencing was CD4+ T cells sorted from PBMCs, taken on the day of the yellow fever booster vaccination. The V call is TRBV29-1, the J call TRBJ2-1; 7 positions match TRBD2. This TCR was sampled from a man aged 25 to 40 who received the YFV17D yellow fever vaccine. The CDR3 DNA reads as TGCAGCGTTGTAGACGGGGACTACCCGCGATACAATGAGCAGTTCTTC. Its translation is CSVVDGDYPRYNEQFF.